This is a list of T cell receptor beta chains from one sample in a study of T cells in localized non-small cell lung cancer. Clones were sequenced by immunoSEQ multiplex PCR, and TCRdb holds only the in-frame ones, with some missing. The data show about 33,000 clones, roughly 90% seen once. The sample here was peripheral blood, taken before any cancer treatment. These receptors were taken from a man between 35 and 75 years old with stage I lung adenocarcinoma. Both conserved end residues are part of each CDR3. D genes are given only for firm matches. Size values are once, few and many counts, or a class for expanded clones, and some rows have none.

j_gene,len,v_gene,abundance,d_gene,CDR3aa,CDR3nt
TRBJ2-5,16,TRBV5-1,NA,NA,CASSLAVGTAGETQYF,TGCGCCAGCAGCTTGGCAGTCGGAACGGCCGGGGAGACCCAGTACTTC
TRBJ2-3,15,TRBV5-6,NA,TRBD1,CASSLEDRGADTQYF,TGTGCCAGCAGCTTAGAGGACAGGGGTGCAGATACGCAGTATTTT
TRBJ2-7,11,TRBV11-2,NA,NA,CASSQSYEQYF,TGTGCCAGCAGTCAGTCCTACGAGCAGTACTTC
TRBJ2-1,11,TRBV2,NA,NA,CASSPLDEQFF,TGTGCCAGCAGTCCATTGGATGAGCAGTTCTTC
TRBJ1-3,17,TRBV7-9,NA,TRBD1,CASSISGTGGSGNTIYF,TGTGCCAGCAGCATCTCCGGGACAGGTGGCTCTGGAAACACCATATATTTT
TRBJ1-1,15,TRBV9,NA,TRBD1,CASSATGTGHTEAFF,TGTGCCAGCAGCGCAACCGGGACAGGGCATACTGAAGCTTTCTTT
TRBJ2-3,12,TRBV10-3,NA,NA,CAIGRATDTQYF,TGTGCCATCGGCAGGGCTACAGATACGCAGTATTTT
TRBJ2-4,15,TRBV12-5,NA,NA,CASGLMGASQNIQYF,TGTGCTAGTGGTTTGATGGGAGCTTCCCAAAACATTCAGTACTTC
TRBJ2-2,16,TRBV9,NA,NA,CASSVGSGWNTGELFF,TGTGCCAGCAGCGTAGGTTCCGGGTGGAACACCGGGGAGCTGTTTTTT
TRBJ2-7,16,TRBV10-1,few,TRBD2,CASSPNPGGRGYEQYF,TGCGCCAGCAGTCCCAACCCCGGGGGGAGAGGCTACGAGCAGTACTTC
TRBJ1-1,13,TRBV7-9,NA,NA,CASCWEEDTEAFF,TGTGCCAGCTGTTGGGAGGAGGACACTGAAGCTTTCTTT
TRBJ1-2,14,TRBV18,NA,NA,CASSKIGTSYGYTF,TGTGCCAGCTCAAAAATCGGGACAAGCTACGGCTACACCTTC
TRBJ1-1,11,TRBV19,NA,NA,CASSSYTEAFF,TGTGCCAGTAGTTCGTACACTGAAGCTTTCTTT
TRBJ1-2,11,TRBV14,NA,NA,CALRSGYGYTF,TGTGCGTTACGATCGGGCTATGGCTACACCTTC
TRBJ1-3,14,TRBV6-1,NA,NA,CASSVGASGNTIYF,TGTGCCAGCAGTGTAGGGGCCTCTGGAAACACCATATATTTT
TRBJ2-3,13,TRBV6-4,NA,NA,CASGRDGSDTQYF,TGTGCCAGCGGGCGGGACGGCTCAGATACGCAGTATTTT
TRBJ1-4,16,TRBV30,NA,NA,CAWSFSRTATNEKLFF,TGTGCCTGGAGTTTTTCGAGGACAGCAACTAATGAAAAACTGTTTTTT
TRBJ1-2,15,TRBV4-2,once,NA,CASSQATGSGYGYTF,TGTGCCAGCAGCCAAGCAACAGGGTCGGGCTATGGCTACACCTTC
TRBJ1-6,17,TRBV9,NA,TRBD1,CASSSRQGGMMNSPLHF,TGTGCCAGCAGCAGCCGACAGGGCGGTATGATGAATTCACCCCTCCACTTT
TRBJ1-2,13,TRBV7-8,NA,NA,CASSPNGDYGYTF,TGTGCCAGCAGCCCGAACGGGGACTATGGCTACACCTTC
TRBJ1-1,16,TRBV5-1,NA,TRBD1,CASSLGPQGVGTEAFF,TGCGCCAGCAGCTTGGGCCCTCAGGGGGTCGGGACTGAAGCTTTCTTT
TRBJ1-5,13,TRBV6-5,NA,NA,CASSGRNNQPQHF,TGTGCCAGCAGTGGGAGAAACAATCAGCCCCAGCATTTT
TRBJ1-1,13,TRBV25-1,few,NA,CASAGRGNTEAFF,TGTGCCAGCGCAGGGAGGGGGAACACTGAAGCTTTCTTT
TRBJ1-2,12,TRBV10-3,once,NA,CAISSANYGYTF,TGTGCCATCAGTTCAGCTAACTATGGCTACACCTTC
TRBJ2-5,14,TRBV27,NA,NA,CASSFWGGQETQYF,TGTGCCAGCAGTTTTTGGGGCGGCCAAGAGACCCAGTACTTC
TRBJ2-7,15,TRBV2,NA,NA,CASSGRPGAVYEQYF,TGTGCCAGTTCCGGGAGGCCAGGGGCGGTCTACGAGCAGTACTTC